This T cell receptor beta chain was obtained from a study of T cell repertoires in cytomegalovirus infection. Whole-study context: Use of recently identified HLA-C-restricted and well-studied HLA-B-restricted CMV epitopes was part of the study. CMV infection together with matching HLA type was indicated by public TCR beta signatures.

The CDR3 has 17 amino acids. Per germline, CDR1 ENHRY and CDR2 SYGVKD. The trim removed 5 bases at V and 0 bases at J, leaving 10 bases unmatched. Only a few counts were recorded for this clonotype. Its antigen is not known. MiXCR, applied by TCRdb to the reads, yields one record per CDR3 protein. This sample has roughly 570,000 distinct CDR3 sequences, with 40% found just once. Sequences were derived from cultured PBMCs, sampled from culture after CMV antigen stimulation. The genes are TRBV10-3 and TRBJ2-1; TRBD2 matches 7 bases. This TCR came from a human donor in good health (CMV status not recorded). Some clones in this sample may be carry-over from other donors' samples. CDR3 DNA: TGTGCCATCAGTCCTAGGGGACCTAGCGGCTCCTACAATGAGCAGTTCTTC. The encoded protein is CAISPRGPSGSYNEQFF.